The 32 T cell receptor beta chains listed next were all sequenced from one sample in a study of blood T cell repertoires in COVID-19. The protocol was immunoSEQ multiplex PCR, while the TCRdb copy is restricted to in-frame clones and leaves out a portion. The sample yields 300,000 to 400,000 clones, 80% to 90% seen once. Sequencing input: PBMCs or T cells enriched from blood (not recorded which). All receptors derive from a woman in her thirties or forties with acute COVID-19.

This chain links TRBV4-2 with TRBJ2-3; D is undetermined. Per germline, CDR1 LGHNA and CDR2 YNFKEQ. V lost 5 bases to trimming and J lost 4 bases, with 13 bases between them. The CDR3 has 14 amino acids. In nucleotides, the CDR3 is TGTGCCAGCAGCTCCCTTGATAGCCCAGATACGCAGTATTTT. Amino acid sequence: CASSSLDSPDTQYF.

J is TRBJ1-2 and V is TRBV18; TRBD1 is a possible D gene (5 bases). CDR1 KGHSH and CDR2 LQKENI come from the germline V gene. The CDR3 is 14 amino acids. V was shortened by 4 bases and J by 4 bases, with 13 bases between the two germline ends. In nucleotides, the CDR3 is TGTGCCAGCTCACAGTCAGGGTCTGCCTATGGCTACACCTTC. It specifies CASSQSGSAYGYTF.

V gene TRBV19 combines with J gene TRBJ1-5; tentative D call: TRBD1 (6 bases). The V end was cut by 4 bases, the J end by 6 bases, with 10 bases between. The CDR3 contains 13 residues. Germline loops: CDR1 LNHDA, CDR2 SQIVND (reference sequence). The CDR3 protein is CASSTVGGQPQHF. CDR3 DNA sequence: TGTGCCAGTAGTACGGTAGGGGGTCAGCCCCAGCATTTT.

This clone has just a few counts. This chain's CDR3 is CASSPTGTGGYGYTF. Here the CDR3 DNA reads TGTGCCAGCAGCCCTACCGGGACAGGGGGCTATGGCTACACCTTC. The V and J genes are TRBV3-1 (or the pseudogene TRBV3-2) and TRBJ1-2; 11 positions match TRBD1. Germline CDR1 LGHDT, CDR2 YNNKEL (reference sequence). Trimming took 4 bases from V and 4 from J; bases not matched to a gene: 5. CDR3 length: 15 amino acids.

The V call is TRBV6-2 or TRBV6-3, the J call TRBJ1-1, with D hard to call. Deletions cut 0 bases from V and 0 bases from J, with 11 bases between. Germline assignment: CDR1 MNHEY and CDR2 SVGEGT. CDR3 length: 16 residues. For the CDR3, the DNA is TGTGCCAGCAGTTACTCTCGGGGTGGTGTGAACACTGAAGCTTTCTTT. It is translated as CASSYSRGGVNTEAFF.

The rearrangement joins TRBV7-3 to TRBJ2-3; possibly TRBD2 for D (7 bases). The CDR3 sequence is 18 residues long. Trimming stripped 0 bases from V and 2 bases from J, with 18 bases between. CDR1 and CDR2 (germline): SGHTA, FQGTGA. CDR3 in amino acids: CASSLTGRGLLATDTQYF. As DNA, the CDR3 is TGTGCCAGCAGCTTAACCGGGCGGGGGCTCTTGGCCACAGATACGCAGTATTTT.

The chain carries TRBV2 and TRBJ2-7; tentatively, D is TRBD1 (6 bases). V lost 5 bases and J 5 bases, leaving 16 bases between the germline ends. Germline lookup yields CDR1 SNHLY and CDR2 FYNNEI. This CDR3 is built from 14 residues. CDR3 amino acids: CASSLLGAINEQYF. DNA for the CDR3: TGTGCCAGCAGTCTATTGGGGGCGATTAACGAGCAGTACTTC.

The gene calls are TRBV29-1 and TRBJ1-4; unclear D gene. Germline V gene data show CDR1 as SQVTM and CDR2 as ANQGSEA. This CDR3 comprises 14 residues. V lost 0 bases to trimming and J lost 8 bases, with 13 bases between them. The CDR3: CSVEDLELKEKLFF. The CDR3 DNA is TGCAGCGTTGAAGATCTAGAGCTCAAAGAAAAACTGTTTTTT.

V usage is TRBV4-1 and J usage is TRBJ1-4; D might be TRBD1 (5 bases). Per germline, CDR1 MGHRA and CDR2 YSYEKL. The CDR3 sequence is 18 residues long. The V end lost 0 bases, the J end lost 8 bases, and 22 bases lay between the germline ends. The DNA for the CDR3 is TGCGCCAGCAGCCAAGATGGTATCCAGGGAAGGGGCCTGGAAAAACTGTTTTTT. Its protein is CASSQDGIQGRGLEKLFF.

The genes are TRBV3-1 (or the pseudogene TRBV3-2) and TRBJ1-5, with D possibly TRBD1 on 5 matching bases. CDR1 and CDR2 (germline): LGHDT, YNNKEL (reference sequence). V was pared by 4 bases and J by 0 bases, with 13 bases between. The CDR3 covers 16 residues. CDR3 nucleotides: TGTGCCAGCAGCCTCGGTGGGGGGGGTAGCAATCAGCCCCAGCATTTT. Its protein is CASSLGGGGSNQPQHF.

The chain couples TRBV5-6 to TRBJ1-6; no definite D call. Germline V lookup: CDR1 SGHDT, CDR2 YYEEEE. V was clipped by 0 bases and J by 4 bases, with 11 bases between them. This CDR3 is 16 amino acids long. The chain's CDR3 is CASSLGGRGYNSPLHF. The CDR3 region has the DNA TGTGCCAGCAGCTTGGGAGGGAGAGGTTATAATTCACCCCTCCACTTT.

The V call is TRBV11-2, the J call TRBJ2-4; tentatively, D is TRBD1 (6 bases). The CDR3 extends over 18 amino acids. Germline CDR1 reads SGHAT; CDR2 reads FQNNGV. V lost 0 bases, J lost 2 bases, and 17 bases lay in between. CDR3 region: CASSLDLGGSQTKNIQYF. In DNA form, the CDR3 reads TGTGCCAGCAGCTTAGATTTAGGGGGTAGCCAAACCAAAAACATTCAGTACTTC.

The chain carries TRBV9 and TRBJ1-1; D uncertain. Germline values: CDR1 SGDLS, CDR2 YYNGEE. The CDR3 length is 15 residues. The V and J ends lost 3 bases and 0 bases respectively, with 12 bases between them. DNA for the CDR3: TGTGCCAGCAGCGCCGGGGAGGGTATGAACACTGAAGCTTTCTTT. Its protein product is CASSAGEGMNTEAFF.

This clone was observed a handful of times. The chain uses TRBV19 and TRBJ1-5, with 7 bases that match TRBD1. CDR3 length equals 17 residues. Germline V CDR1 and CDR2: LNHDA, SQIVND (reference sequence). J was trimmed by 6 bases and V by 6 bases; bases with no gene match: 17. The CDR3 sequence: CASRRLTTGLYPQPQHF. Written as DNA, the CDR3 is TGTGCCAGTAGGAGGCTTACGACAGGGCTTTATCCTCAGCCCCAGCATTTT.

The rearrangement uses TRBV7-9 and TRBJ1-4, with a possible D match to TRBD1 (6 bases). The CDR3 has 13 amino acids. The germline V gene has CDR1 SEHNR and CDR2 FQNEAQ (reference sequence). V lost 5 bases and J lost 5, with 9 bases in between. DNA for the CDR3: TGTGCCAGCAGCACACAGGGAAATGAAAAACTGTTTTTT. Its translation is CASSTQGNEKLFF.

The table lists this clone with a count of one. The chain recombines TRBV5-1 with TRBJ1-6; 7 bases align to TRBD1. This CDR3 is built from 16 residues. Germline loops: CDR1 SGHRS, CDR2 YFSETQ. J gave up 9 bases and V 1 base, and 10 bases lay outside the gene matches. The CDR3 is CASSLIGGAAGSPLHF. The CDR3 coding sequence is TGCGCCAGCAGCTTGATAGGGGGCGCCGCGGGTTCACCCCTCCACTTT. The full variable domain, its missing parts supplied by reference TRBV5-1 and TRBJ1-6, is KAGVTQTPRYLIKTRGQQVTLSCSPISGHRSVSWYQQTPGQGLQFLFEYFSETQRNKGNFPGRFSGRQFSNSRSEMNVSTLELGDSALYLCASSLIGGAAGSPLHFGNGTRLTVT.

The V and J genes are TRBV4-2 and TRBJ1-4, with 8 bases aligning to TRBD1. The CDR3 runs 16 residues. Germline values: CDR1 LGHNA, CDR2 YNFKEQ. V shed 1 base and J 6 bases; nucleotides not matched to a gene: 7. CDR3 sequence: CASSQGPGQADEKLFF. CDR3 DNA sequence: TGTGCCAGCAGCCAAGGTCCGGGACAGGCAGATGAAAAACTGTTTTTT.

This clone showed up just once. This chain connects TRBV12-3 or TRBV12-4 to TRBJ1-1; D call uncertain. The CDR3 consists of 13 residues. Trimming stripped 4 bases from V and 8 bases from J, with 14 bases between. The CDR3 region is CASSSLQRREAFF. CDR3 in DNA: TGTGCCAGCAGTTCCCTACAGAGAAGAGAAGCTTTCTTT.

The chain carries TRBV4-3 and TRBJ1-2; 7 bases are a match to TRBD1. This CDR3 is built from 15 residues. V was pared by 2 bases and J by 5 bases, with 8 bases of the junction left unmatched. The germline gives CDR1 LGHNA, CDR2 YSLEER. DNA for the CDR3: TGCGCCAGCAGCCAATATTCGGGACAGCTATATGGCTACACCTTC. Translated: CASSQYSGQLYGYTF.

V is TRBV27 and J is TRBJ2-5; 7 bases fit TRBD1. Germline V gene sequence: CDR1 MNHEY, CDR2 SMNVEV (reference sequence). The junction had 12 bases not matched to a gene; V was cut back by 7 bases and J by 1 base. The CDR3 extends over 16 amino acids. The CDR3 nucleotides are TGTGCCAGCAAAAGGGGGCACCCAGCGATCCAAGAGACCCAGTACTTC. Its protein product is CASKRGHPAIQETQYF.

The rearrangement links TRBV24-1 to TRBJ2-5; a possible D gene is TRBD2 (6 bases). The CDR3 runs to 14 residues. Germline V lookup: CDR1 KGHDR, CDR2 SFDVKD. Trimming removed 7 bases at V and 3 bases at J, with 14 bases between. The CDR3 sequence: CATRRDGGKETQYF. The CDR3 nucleotides are TGTGCCACCAGGCGGGACGGGGGAAAAGAGACCCAGTACTTC.

V is TRBV6-5 and J is TRBJ1-4, with 7 bases that match TRBD1. CDR1 is MNHEY, CDR2 SVGAGI, per germline. V shed 2 bases and J 6 bases; nucleotides not matched to a gene: 3. The CDR3 spans 14 residues. The CDR3 DNA is TGTGCCAGCAGTTACAGGGGGCTGGATGAAAAACTGTTTTTT. It specifies CASSYRGLDEKLFF.

The gene calls are TRBV5-1 and TRBJ1-2, with D perhaps TRBD1 (6 bases). Germline V gene sequence: CDR1 SGHRS, CDR2 YFSETQ. The germline V and J ends were trimmed by 0 bases and 9 bases, with 18 bases remaining between them. The CDR3 spans 15 residues. The CDR3 nucleotides are TGCGCCAGCAGCTTGGATGGCGGAGCAGGGGCAAGCTACACCTTC. This translates into CASSLDGGAGASYTF.

The V gene is TRBV28, the J gene TRBJ2-5; 9 bases agree with TRBD2. With 7 bases clipped from V and 1 base from J, the junction kept 7 bases outside the gene matches. The CDR3 has 15 amino acids. Germline V gene sequence: CDR1 MDHEN, CDR2 SYDVKM. CDR3 sequence (DNA): TGTGCCAGCAAACCAAGCGGGAGGCCCCAAGAGACCCAGTACTTC. Translation gives CASKPSGRPQETQYF.

This sequence joins TRBV7-9 and TRBJ1-6; unclear D gene. The CDR3 length is 16 residues. CDR1 is SEHNR, CDR2 FQNEAQ, per germline (reference sequence). The V end was cut by 5 bases, the J end by 8 bases, with 19 bases between. This CDR3 is CASSPTGPNGDSPLHF. CDR3 DNA: TGTGCCAGCAGCCCAACCGGGCCCAACGGGGATTCACCCCTCCACTTT.

The count of this clone is one. The rearrangement joins TRBV27 to TRBJ1-2, with TRBD1 matching over 7 bases. J lost 4 bases, V lost 3 bases, and 17 bases had no gene match. The germline gives CDR1 MNHEY, CDR2 SMNVEV (reference sequence). The CDR3 loop spans 18 amino acids. CDR3 in amino acids: CASSFIGATGDSFYGYTF. The CDR3, as DNA: TGTGCCAGCAGTTTTATAGGGGCGACCGGGGACAGCTTCTATGGCTACACCTTC.

The rearrangement joins TRBV7-2 to TRBJ2-1; 10 bases agree with TRBD2. Trimming removed 5 bases from V and 9 bases from J; junction bases left unmatched: 22. Germline lookup yields CDR1 SGHTA and CDR2 FQGNSA. This CDR3 has 19 residues. CDR3 protein: CASSRRSSGRNPQGGEQFF. CDR3 DNA sequence: TGTGCCAGCAGCCGCCGGTCTAGCGGGAGAAACCCCCAAGGCGGTGAGCAGTTCTTC.

The chain recombines TRBV12-3 or TRBV12-4 with TRBJ2-7; 7 bases are shared with TRBD2. The CDR3 runs 13 residues. V lost 8 bases to trimming and J lost 4 bases; unmatched junction nucleotides: 8. CDR3 loop: CASSGGKRYEQYF. The CDR3 DNA reads as TGTGCCAGCTCGGGGGGTAAGAGGTACGAGCAGTACTTC.

This clone was seen a few times. The chain links TRBV18 to TRBJ1-2, with TRBD1 as a possible D gene (5 bases). V was trimmed by 6 bases and J by 2 bases, leaving 13 bases between them. Germline V gene data show CDR1 as KGHSH and CDR2 as LQKENI. The CDR3 is 14 residues long. CDR3 sequence (DNA): TGTGCCAGCTCGATGACAGATATAAACTATGGCTACACCTTC. Translating gives CASSMTDINYGYTF.

This chain connects TRBV6-5 to TRBJ1-6, with unresolved D. Trimming removed 8 bases at V and 7 bases at J, with 12 bases between. CDR1 and CDR2 from the germline V gene are MNHEY and SVGAGI. The CDR3 extends over 13 amino acids. The CDR3 here is CASSAGKNSPLHF. CDR3 DNA: TGTGCCAGCTCGGCAGGAAAAAATTCACCCCTCCACTTT.

This chain links TRBV15 with TRBJ2-1; 12 positions agree with TRBD2. Losses at the gene ends were 2 bases for V and 9 bases for J; bases not matched to a gene: 5. Germline V gene lookup returns CDR1 LNHNV and CDR2 YYDKDF (reference sequence). The CDR3 runs to 15 residues. In DNA, the CDR3 is TGTGCCACCAGCAGACTAGCGGGAGGGCCATCTGAGCAGTTCTTC. It yields the protein CATSRLAGGPSEQFF.

The chain recombines TRBV6-2 or TRBV6-3 with TRBJ2-7; D gene uncertain. From germline, CDR1 is MNHEY and CDR2 SVGEGT. The CDR3 has 13 amino acids. Trimming stripped 6 bases from V and 2 bases from J, with 11 bases between. The CDR3, as DNA: TGTGCCAGCAGCCCAGTGCCTACCTACGAGCAGTACTTC. Translation: CASSPVPTYEQYF.